The sequence of this T cell receptor beta chain was determined in a study of regulatory T cells in long-lasting Graves disease (TCRdb year 2021). In terms of the full investigation: To count as having persistent Graves' disease, a patient had to have received antithyroid drug treatment for over 5 years with TSH receptor autoantibodies remaining persistently positive. Patients with persistent Graves' disease were compared with patients with newly diagnosed Graves' disease using TCR sequencing and RNA sequencing of peripheral blood. On average, persistent Graves' disease patients in the clinical cohort had been on antithyroid drugs for about 10.3 years. The study was registered as a clinical trial and conducted in China. A total of around 35 samples underwent TCR sequencing, from about 13 patients with persistent Graves' disease and 20 or so patients with newly diagnosed Graves' disease. Study-wide findings and limitations: Peripheral blood alone was examined, since thyroid tissue, which constituted the primary lesion, could not be accessed. Patients with persistent disease shared more public clonotypes (approximately 2,500) than newly diagnosed patients did (966). As a limitation, the authors acknowledged that the small sample size may reduce accuracy. TRBV28, TRBJ1-2 and TRBJ2-5 were preferentially used in persistent disease, while TRBV20-1 and TRBJ2-1 were favored in newly diagnosed disease. Only the TCR beta chain was sequenced and analyzed. Lower TCR Shannon entropy and fewer highly expanded clones were observed in persistent Graves' disease patients than in newly diagnosed patients, which suggested clonal expansion.

Library creation used multiplex PCR. The run used an Illumina HiSeq 4000. To build TCR beta libraries, CDR3 regions were amplified by Arm-PCR using iRepertoire HTBI primers. Before sequencing, the PCR products went through gel purification. In the original analysis: Gene usage analysis of CDR3 amino acid clonotypes relied on the roughly 60 TRBV and around 13 TRBJ segments identified across samples. COPE and FqMerger were used to merge the filtered high-quality paired reads into contigs. BLAST was used to align contigs to IMGT TRBV, TRBD and TRBJ reference genes, with CDR3 defined following IMGT. Any clonotype with a frequency above 0.1% was counted as a highly expanded clone. Shannon entropy served as the measure of repertoire diversity, while the Gini coefficient captured V-J evenness. Clonotypes shared by more than one individual were considered public. The public reads were reprocessed in TCRdb via fastp at Q25 and MiXCR, keeping in-frame beta chains. Rows matching on CDR3 protein sequence are summarized as one entry with the most common DNA and genes. In this record, the V and J calls reflect TCRdb's handling and not the investigators' own analysis. Across this sample there are some 450,000 distinct CDR3 sequences, with 23% seen only once. The ten largest clonotypes hold approximately 28% of the sample.

The sample's time point label, decoded: persistent/refractory GD, antithyroid drugs over 5 years with positive TRAb. For both TCR sequencing and RNA sequencing, RNA was extracted from PBMCs using TRIzol. Graves' disease was diagnosed according to American Thyroid Association guidelines. The patients came from an endocrinology department in Xi'an, China. From each patient, 7.5 to 9.5 milliliters of peripheral blood was collected into an EDTA anticoagulant tube. Ficoll Paque Plus density gradient separation was used to isolate PBMCs, and no further T cell sorting was done. RNA quality was checked with an Agilent 2100 Bioanalyzer and agarose gel, and concentration with a NanoDrop 2000. V is pared back by 2 bases and J by 6 bases, with 17 bases lying between the germline termini. The CDR3 holds 15 amino acids from the cysteine to the phenylalanine. Only CDR3 DNA remains: 45 bases, in frame from the first base. CDR1 and CDR2 are read off the germline V gene as MNHEY and SVGAGI.

As regards this clonotype: What antigen it recognizes has not been identified. Base qualities were left out, and no much larger clone turns up one base away.

The V gene is TRBV6-5 and the J gene is TRBJ2-7, with no confident D gene call. The source is a female donor with Graves disease. Material: peripheral blood mononuclear cells (PBMCs), obtained when the disease was refractory, from a patient treated with antithyroid drugs. In nucleotides, the sequence is TGTGCCAGCAGTTACCGACAACCGAACGCGCGCGAGCAGTACTTC. The encoded protein is CASSYRQPNAREQYF.